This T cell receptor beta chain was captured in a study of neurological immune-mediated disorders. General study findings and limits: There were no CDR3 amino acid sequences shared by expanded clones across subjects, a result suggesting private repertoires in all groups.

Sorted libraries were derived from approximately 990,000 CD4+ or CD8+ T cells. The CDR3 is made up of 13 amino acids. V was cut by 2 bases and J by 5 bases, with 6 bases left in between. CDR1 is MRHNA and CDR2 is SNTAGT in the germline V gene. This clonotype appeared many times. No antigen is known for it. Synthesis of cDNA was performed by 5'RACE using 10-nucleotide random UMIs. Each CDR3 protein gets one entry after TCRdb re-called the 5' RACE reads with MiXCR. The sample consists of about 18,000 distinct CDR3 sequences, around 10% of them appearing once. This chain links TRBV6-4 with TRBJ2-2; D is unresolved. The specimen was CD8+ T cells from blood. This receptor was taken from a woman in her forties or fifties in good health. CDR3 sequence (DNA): TGTGCCAGCAGTGACCTGGGTACCGGGGAGCTGTTTTTT. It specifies CASSDLGTGELFF.